This passage covers 3 T cell receptor beta chains from one sample sequenced in a study of blood T cell repertoires in COVID-19 (TCRdb year 2020). The library was prepared using the immunoSEQ multiplex PCR assay. TCRdb re-hosts the immuneACCESS table, in-frame sequences only. Its copies lack some clones; in the studies checked, an unresolved V gene accounts for under half of them, and the cause for the rest is not known. Counted in this sample were more than 80,000 clones; around 88% of them appeared once. The ten largest clonotypes hold approximately 20% of the sample. Sequencing was done on a sample of peripheral blood. The receptor set was obtained from a woman aged 55 to 70 with COVID-19, enrolled during active disease.

The chain couples TRBV4-2 to TRBJ2-5; 12 bases are shared with TRBD2. The CDR3 runs to 19 residues. Germline V gene data show CDR1 as LGHNA and CDR2 as YNFKEQ. With 0 bases clipped from V and 7 bases from J, the junction kept 15 bases outside the gene matches. CDR3 sequence reads: CASSQEVLAGGPGGMTQYF. As DNA, the CDR3 is TGTGCCAGCAGCCAAGAGGTGCTAGCGGGGGGGCCGGGGGGAATGACCCAGTACTTC.

CDR3 amino acids: CASSWGQSLAKNIQYF. DNA of the CDR3: TGTGCCAGCAGTTGGGGACAGTCGCTAGCCAAAAACATTCAGTACTTC. The rearrangement uses TRBV6-6 and TRBJ2-4, with 7 bases aligning to TRBD1. The trim removed 4 bases at V and 0 bases at J, leaving 6 bases unmatched. The CDR3 totals 16 residues. The V gene's germline CDR1 is MNHNY and CDR2 SVGAGI (reference sequence).

This chain joins TRBV6-5 and TRBJ2-7; 7 nucleotides agree with TRBD1. CDR1 and CDR2 (germline): MNHEY, SVGAGI. CDR3 size: 16 residues. Trimming at V came to 0 bases and at J to 2 bases, leaving 7 bases not matched to a gene. CDR3 bases: TGTGCCAGCAGTTACTCGTGGACAGGCGATACCTACGAGCAGTACTTC. Amino acid sequence: CASSYSWTGDTYEQYF.